The 4 T cell receptor beta chains in this list originate from one sample, sequenced in a study of beta chain features in type 1 diabetes. Overall study results and limits: Within each of all four CD4+ subsets, Type 1 diabetes patients had TCRB CDR3s that were moderately but significantly shorter.

Isolated RNA was reverse transcribed in full, so expressed TCRB transcripts were sequenced. Measured with immunoSEQ multiplex PCR; TCRdb has only the in-frame clones, and not every one. The data hold approximately 250,000 clones, with approximately 16% observed a single time. Antigens for these TCRs are unknown. Input material: naive CD4+ T cells from blood. The receptors shown here come from a man under 40 with type 1 diabetes.

The chain carries TRBV4-1 and TRBJ2-3; D not certain. V was trimmed by 0 bases and J by 0 bases, leaving 7 bases between them. The CDR3 is made up of 15 amino acids. CDR1 is MGHRA, CDR2 YSYEKL, per germline. In DNA, the CDR3 is TGCGCCAGCAGCCAAGATTCGTGGAGCACAGATACGCAGTATTTT. Its protein product is CASSQDSWSTDTQYF.

In this sample, this clone turned up a few times. The chain employs TRBV7-2 and TRBJ2-3, with D uncertain. Germline assignment: CDR1 SGHTA and CDR2 FQGNSA. Trimming shortened V by 2 bases and J by 1 base, and 4 bases separated the two germline ends. This CDR3 contains 13 residues. CDR3 loop: CASSLTGTDTQYF. As DNA, the CDR3 is TGTGCCAGCAGCTTAACAGGCACAGATACGCAGTATTTT.

Only a few counts were recorded for this clone. The rearrangement links TRBV30 to TRBJ2-3; possibly TRBD1 or TRBD2 for D (5 bases each). CDR1 GTSNPN and CDR2 SVGIG come from the germline V gene (reference sequence). With 5 bases removed from V and 0 bases from J, the gap between germline ends came to 12 bases. The CDR3 totals 14 residues. In nucleotides, the CDR3 is TGTGCCTGGGGAAGGGGACCTAGCACAGATACGCAGTATTTT. Its protein product is CAWGRGPSTDTQYF.

The chain joins TRBV10-3 to TRBJ2-1; D is possibly TRBD2 (5 bases). The CDR3 has 14 residues. CDR1 and CDR2 (germline): ENHRY, SYGVKD. V gave up 4 bases and J gave up 7 bases, with 14 bases separating them. The CDR3: CAISGWEKGNEQFF. CDR3 coding DNA: TGTGCCATCAGTGGATGGGAGAAGGGAAATGAGCAGTTCTTC.